This record covers a single TCR beta chain. Its cognate antigen is unknown. This specimen comes from a study of Ad26.COV2.S vaccination and SARS-CoV-2 variants. Overall study results and limits: Non-spike TCR breadth did not differ much between vaccine and placebo recipients.

This CDR3 comprises 13 residues. Trimming took off 1 base at V and 4 bases at J, with 11 bases between the two ends. Germline V gene data show CDR1 as GTSNPN and CDR2 as SVGIG (reference sequence). The data were produced by immunoSEQ multiplex PCR, yet TCRdb's version contains in-frame clones alone and is incomplete. Of fewer than 400,000 clones in the sample, more than 70% were seen once. Treatment of the sample: approximately 18 received Ad26.COV2.S at low or high dose, single or two shots; about 5 received placebo; per-sample allocation not given. Day 63 after the first injection of vaccine or placebo was the sampling time. Vaccination employed an Ad26 vector expressing the Wuhan-strain SARS-CoV-2 spike.

The sequencing here drew on peripheral blood, taken in a trial of Ad26.COV2.S vaccine versus placebo. The chain combines TRBV30 with TRBJ2-7, with a possible D match to TRBD1 (7 bases). The source of this sequence is a person between 18 and 59 years old who received the Ad26.COV2.S COVID-19 vaccine or a placebo. In DNA, the CDR3 is TGTGCCTGGAGTGAGGGGGCGGGGTACGAGCAGTACTTC. It translates to CAWSEGAGYEQYF. Filled out from reference TRBV30 and TRBJ2-7, the complete variable domain reads SQTIHQWPATLVQPVGSPLSLECTVEGTSNPNLYWYRQAAGRGLQLLFYSVGIGQISSEVPQNLSASRPQDRQFILSSKKLLLSDSGFYLCAWSEGAGYEQYFGPGTRLTVT.